A single sample gave rise to the 13 T cell receptor beta chains below, sequenced in a study of blood T cell repertoires in COVID-19. This table comes from immunoSEQ multiplex PCR, and its TCRdb copy is limited to in-frame clones, with some not included. The sample contains 140,000 to 150,000 clones, 87% of which appear only once. The sample taken for sequencing was PBMCs or T cells enriched from blood (not recorded which). All receptors come from a woman aged 40 to 50 who had been exposed to COVID-19.

This clone has more than one count but fewer than ten. CDR3 bases: TGCGCCAGCAGGTCCGGGACAGGGACTTCACCCCTCCACTTT. Amino acids: CASRSGTGTSPLHF. The chain has TRBV5-1 and TRBJ1-6; 9 nucleotides line up with TRBD1. The CDR3 extends over 14 amino acids. V lost 5 bases and J lost 9; bases outside the gene matches: 6. Germline V gene lookup returns CDR1 SGHRS and CDR2 YFSETQ. The whole variable domain, filled in from reference TRBV5-1 and TRBJ1-6, reads KAGVTQTPRYLIKTRGQQVTLSCSPISGHRSVSWYQQTPGQGLQFLFEYFSETQRNKGNFPGRFSGRQFSNSRSEMNVSTLELGDSALYLCASRSGTGTSPLHFGNGTRLTVT.

The chain uses TRBV6-6 and TRBJ2-3; the match to TRBD2 covers 7 bases. Germline-derived CDR1 and CDR2 are MNHNY and SVGAGI (reference sequence). The CDR3 spans 16 residues. V lost 4 bases to trimming and J lost 2 bases; unmatched junction nucleotides: 9. The CDR3 DNA sequence: TGTGCCAGCAGTTCCCGAGCGGGGTCTTCCACAGATACGCAGTATTTT. Translation: CASSSRAGSSTDTQYF.

The chain employs TRBV5-4 and TRBJ1-1, with a possible D match to TRBD1 (5 bases). The germline V gene encodes CDR1 SGHNT and CDR2 YYREEE (reference sequence). This CDR3 region has 16 residues. V lost 4 bases and J lost 0, with 16 bases in between. Here the CDR3 reads CASSLTGGKMNTEAFF. The CDR3 region has the DNA TGTGCCAGCAGCCTCACCGGGGGAAAAATGAACACTGAAGCTTTCTTT. Looking up the rest from reference TRBV5-4 and TRBJ1-1 gives the full variable domain: ETGVTQSPTHLIKTRGQQVTLRCSSQSGHNTVSWYQQALGQGPQFIFQYYREEENGRGNFPPRFSGLQFPNYSSELNVNALELDDSALYLCASSLTGGKMNTEAFFGQGTRLTVV.

This chain links TRBV5-1 with TRBJ2-7; perhaps TRBD1 as D (6 bases). The germline V gene has CDR1 SGHRS and CDR2 YFSETQ. The ends were cut back, 3 bases at V and 0 bases at J, with 10 bases in the middle. The CDR3 sequence is 14 residues long. DNA of the CDR3: TGCGCCAGCAGCTCGGGGACAAACTCCTACGAGCAGTACTTC. Translated: CASSSGTNSYEQYF.

The chain has TRBV2 and TRBJ1-6, with D maybe TRBD1 (5 bases). This CDR3 is 14 amino acids long. V was cut by 2 bases and J by 7 bases, with 9 bases left in between. Germline CDR1 SNHLY, CDR2 FYNNEI. CDR3 coding DNA: TGTGCCAGCAGTGAACAGGGATACAATTCACCCCTCCACTTT. The encoded protein is CASSEQGYNSPLHF.

The V and J genes are TRBV9 and TRBJ1-4; D gene ambiguous. This CDR3 has 15 amino acids. With 1 base removed from V and 5 bases from J, the gap between germline ends came to 12 bases. Looked up from germline, CDR1 is SGDLS and CDR2 is YYNGEE. The CDR3 coding sequence is TGTGCCAGCAGCGTAAGTCCCTCCCTAAATGAAAAACTGTTTTTT. Residues: CASSVSPSLNEKLFF. Full variable domain (missing parts from reference TRBV9 and TRBJ1-4): DSGVTQTPKHLITATGQRVTLRCSPRSGDLSVYWYQQSLDQGLQFLIQYYNGEERAKGNILERFSAQQFPDLHSELNLSSLELGDSALYFCASSVSPSLNEKLFFGSGTQLSVL.

The chain is built from TRBV6-5 and TRBJ2-3; D remains unclear. Trimming shortened V by 0 bases and J by 5 bases, and 12 bases separated the two germline ends. The CDR3 sequence is 15 residues long. Per the germline V gene, CDR1 is MNHEY and CDR2 is SVGAGI. CDR3 in amino acids: CASSYSTESRDTQYF. In DNA, the CDR3 is TGTGCCAGCAGTTACTCCACCGAATCGAGAGATACGCAGTATTTT.

This sequence joins TRBV19 and TRBJ2-5, with 10 bases that match TRBD1. The trim removed 3 bases at V and 4 bases at J, leaving 11 bases unmatched. This CDR3 is built from 17 residues. CDR1 is LNHDA and CDR2 is SQIVND in the germline V gene (reference sequence). CDR3 loop: CASSIPGQGSLRETQYF. The DNA for the CDR3 is TGTGCCAGTAGTATCCCGGGACAGGGGTCCCTCCGAGAGACCCAGTACTTC.

V usage is TRBV6-2 or TRBV6-3 and J usage is TRBJ1-2, with a possible D match to TRBD1 (6 bases). The CDR3 is made up of 14 amino acids. V lost 4 bases and J 5 bases, leaving 14 bases between the germline ends. Germline V gives CDR1 MNHEY, CDR2 SVGEGT. As DNA, the CDR3 is TGTGCCAGCAGTTTTGTAGGACAGAAGTATGGCTACACCTTC. Its translation is CASSFVGQKYGYTF.

This rearrangement joins TRBV25-1 to TRBJ1-2, with a tentative D call TRBD1 (5 bases). The germline gives CDR1 MGHDK, CDR2 SYGVNS. With 1 base removed from V and 4 bases from J, the gap between germline ends came to 16 bases. CDR3 length equals 16 residues. CDR3 nucleotide sequence: TGTGCCAGCAGTGAATTTCAGGGTATCGGGGGCTATGGCTACACCTTC. This codes for CASSEFQGIGGYGYTF.

The chain employs TRBV2 and TRBJ2-1; 10 bases are shared with TRBD2. V lost 1 base, J lost 4 bases, and 4 bases stayed unmatched. From germline, CDR1 is SNHLY and CDR2 FYNNEI. This CDR3 contains 16 residues. For the CDR3, the DNA is TGTGCCAGCAGTGAAGGGACTAGCGGAGCTTACAATGAGCAGTTCTTC. Protein sequence: CASSEGTSGAYNEQFF.

This rearrangement joins TRBV20-1 to TRBJ1-3; D possibly corresponds to TRBD1 (5 bases). The CDR3 has 14 amino acids. Germline V lookup: CDR1 DFQATT, CDR2 SNEGSKA (reference sequence). The V end was cut by 3 bases, the J end by 0 bases, with 9 bases between. CDR3 bases: TGCAGTGCTAGTCCCGACAGCTCTGGAAACACCATATATTTT. It specifies CSASPDSSGNTIYF.

The chain employs TRBV9 and TRBJ1-5, with 8 bases aligning to TRBD1. The CDR3 length is 15 residues. V lost 1 base to trimming and J lost 5 bases; unmatched junction nucleotides: 5. The germline CDR1 and CDR2 sequences are SGDLS and YYNGEE. The CDR3 sequence is CASSVTGTGHQPQHF. DNA for the CDR3: TGTGCCAGCAGCGTAACCGGGACAGGCCATCAGCCCCAGCATTTT.